The 6 T cell receptor beta chains below were found in one sample sequenced in a study of T cell responses to AZD1222 COVID-19 vaccine. TCRdb keeps only in-frame clones here, not all; method: immunoSEQ multiplex PCR. The sample holds about 140,000 clones; about 92% are singletons and the top ten take around 6.3%. Here the sequenced sample was peripheral blood, taken 28 days after the second AZD1222 dose. These receptors were obtained from an adult who received the AZD1222 COVID-19 vaccine.

V and J are TRBV6-2 or TRBV6-3 and TRBJ1-4, with D unresolved. The CDR3 has 15 residues. The germline CDR1 and CDR2 sequences are MNHEY and SVGEGT. V was shortened by 0 bases and J by 13 bases, with 18 bases between the two germline ends. CDR3 nucleotides: TGTGCCAGCAGTTACTCCCATACGGCCAGGTCGGCACTGTTTTTT. This sequence encodes CASSYSHTARSALFF.

In regard to this clone: One end of the junction varies from germline; a read error may be responsible. The chain uses TRBV19 and TRBJ1-5, with D perhaps matching TRBD1 (6 bases). The CDR3 has 17 amino acids. Germline-derived CDR1 and CDR2 are LNHDA and SQIVND (reference sequence). The CDR3 loop is CATSILPQGYSNQPQHF. The CDR3 DNA is TGTGCCACTAGTATACTGCCACAGGGCTATAGCAATCAGCCCCAGCATTTT.

The chain couples TRBV2 to TRBJ2-2; 7 bases match TRBD1. The CDR3 has 12 residues. J was trimmed by 10 bases and V by 6 bases; bases with no gene match: 5. Germline assignment: CDR1 SNHLY and CDR2 FYNNEI. For the CDR3, the DNA is TGTGCCAGCAGCCGGACAGGACAGGAGCTGTTTTTT. Protein: CASSRTGQELFF.

This sequence joins TRBV6-5 and TRBJ1-2; TRBD1 might be the D (5 bases). The CDR3 covers 14 residues. CDR1 and CDR2 (germline): MNHEY, SVGAGI. Deletions cut 2 bases from V and 8 bases from J, with 15 bases between. CDR3 sequence (DNA): TGTGCCAGCAGTTACAGCCCAACAGGCCTGGGCTACACCTTC. The encoded protein is CASSYSPTGLGYTF.

V and J are TRBV28 and TRBJ2-1, with D possibly TRBD2 on 5 matching bases. This CDR3 contains 15 residues. Germline V gives CDR1 MDHEN, CDR2 SYDVKM. V lost 3 bases and J 10 bases, leaving 19 bases between the germline ends. CDR3 sequence (DNA): TGTGCCAGCAGTTTCACTCGTCTCCGTACGGGGGAGCAGTTCTTC. Its protein product is CASSFTRLRTGEQFF.

The rearrangement joins TRBV9 to TRBJ2-1; TRBD2 matches 12 bases. The CDR3 consists of 20 residues. CDR1 and CDR2 (germline): SGDLS, YYNGEE. V lost 0 bases and J lost 0; bases outside the gene matches: 10. CDR3 sequence reads: CASSVELGLAGLSSYNEQFF. CDR3 in DNA: TGTGCCAGCAGCGTAGAGCTAGGACTAGCGGGGTTGAGCTCCTACAATGAGCAGTTCTTC. Full variable domain (outside the CDR3, taken from reference TRBV9 and TRBJ2-1): DSGVTQTPKHLITATGQRVTLRCSPRSGDLSVYWYQQSLDQGLQFLIQYYNGEERAKGNILERFSAQQFPDLHSELNLSSLELGDSALYFCASSVELGLAGLSSYNEQFFGPGTRLTVL.